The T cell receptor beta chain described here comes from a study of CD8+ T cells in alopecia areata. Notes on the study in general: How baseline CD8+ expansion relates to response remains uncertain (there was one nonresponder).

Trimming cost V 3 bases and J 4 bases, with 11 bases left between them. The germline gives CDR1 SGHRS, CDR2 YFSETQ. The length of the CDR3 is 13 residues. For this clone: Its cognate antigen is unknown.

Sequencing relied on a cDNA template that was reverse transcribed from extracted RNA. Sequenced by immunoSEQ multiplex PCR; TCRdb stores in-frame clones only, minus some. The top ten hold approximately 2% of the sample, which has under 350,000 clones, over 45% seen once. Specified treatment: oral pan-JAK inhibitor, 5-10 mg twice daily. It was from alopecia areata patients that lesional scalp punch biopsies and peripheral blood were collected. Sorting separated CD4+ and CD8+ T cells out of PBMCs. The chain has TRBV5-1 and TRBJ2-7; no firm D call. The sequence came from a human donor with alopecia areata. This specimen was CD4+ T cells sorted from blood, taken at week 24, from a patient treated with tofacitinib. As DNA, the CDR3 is TGCGCCAGCAGCTACGACGGAAATTACGAGCAGTACTTC. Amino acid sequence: CASSYDGNYEQYF.